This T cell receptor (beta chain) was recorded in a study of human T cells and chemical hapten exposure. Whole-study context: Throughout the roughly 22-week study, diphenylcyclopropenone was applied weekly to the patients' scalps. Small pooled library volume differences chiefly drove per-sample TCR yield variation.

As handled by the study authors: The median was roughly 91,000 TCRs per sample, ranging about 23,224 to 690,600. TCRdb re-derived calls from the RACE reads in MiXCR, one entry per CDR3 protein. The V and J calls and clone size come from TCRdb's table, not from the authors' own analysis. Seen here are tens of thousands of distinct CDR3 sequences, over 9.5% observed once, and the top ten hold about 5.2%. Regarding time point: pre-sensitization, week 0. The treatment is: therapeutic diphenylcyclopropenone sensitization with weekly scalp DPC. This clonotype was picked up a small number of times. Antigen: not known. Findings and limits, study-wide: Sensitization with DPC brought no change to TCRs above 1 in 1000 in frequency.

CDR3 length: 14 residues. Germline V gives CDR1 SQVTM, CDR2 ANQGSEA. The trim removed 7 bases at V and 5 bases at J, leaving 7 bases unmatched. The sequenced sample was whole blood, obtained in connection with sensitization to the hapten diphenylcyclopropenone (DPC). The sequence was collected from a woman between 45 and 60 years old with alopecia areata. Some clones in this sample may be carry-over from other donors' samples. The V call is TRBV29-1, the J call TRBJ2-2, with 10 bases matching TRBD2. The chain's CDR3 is CSALGLAATGELFF. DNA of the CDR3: TGCAGCGCGCTAGGACTAGCGGCTACCGGGGAGCTGTTTTTT.